This T cell receptor beta chain was identified in a study of shared clonotypes between healthy human individuals. Germline trimming cut 2 bases from V and 3 bases from J; bases unmatched to any gene: 6. Germline V CDR1 and CDR2: MNHEY, SMNVEV (reference sequence). This CDR3 region has 15 residues. Some clones are missing from TCRdb's copy, which holds only in-frame ones; the method was immunoSEQ multiplex PCR. The repertoire holds about 1.5 million clones, with approximately 98% as singletons. The sequenced material came from naive CD4+ T cells sorted from blood. Noted subset: CD45RA+ positively selected. V is TRBV27 and J is TRBJ1-1; 7 nucleotides agree with TRBD1. The TCR was taken from a man aged 25 to 40 in good health. The CDR3 loop reads CASSLPQGGDTEAFF. Here the CDR3 DNA reads TGTGCCAGCAGTTTACCTCAGGGGGGAGACACTGAAGCTTTCTTT.